The 27 T cell receptor beta chains presented below share a single source sample, sequenced in a study of T cells in Graves' hyperthyroidism and ophthalmopathy. Regions amplified from RNA transcripts were the TCR beta CDR3 regions. First-round RT-PCR targeting the TCR CDR3 was performed with the HTBI primer set. TCRdb reprocessed the multiplex PCR reads with MiXCR, giving one entry per CDR3 protein. The sample yields 450,000 to 700,000 distinct CDR3 sequences, 46% seen once. The sequenced material came from peripheral blood or thyroid tissue (not recorded which). The source is an adult woman with Graves' disease, either hyperthyroidism or ophthalmopathy (not recorded which).

The CDR3 coding sequence is TGTGCCAGCAGCCCAGGACTCCTGCGAGGAAACACCATATATTTT. It codes for CASSPGLLRGNTIYF. The chain is built from TRBV3-1 and TRBJ1-3; unclear D gene. Trimming removed 4 bases at V and 4 bases at J, with 14 bases between. CDR1 and CDR2 from the germline V gene are LGHDT and YNNKEL (reference sequence). This CDR3 contains 15 residues.

In this sample, this clonotype turned up many times. The rearrangement uses TRBV7-9 and TRBJ1-2; D unresolved. This CDR3 contains 14 residues. The V gene's germline CDR1 is SEHNR and CDR2 FQNEAQ (reference sequence). The V and J ends lost 1 base and 6 bases respectively, with 12 bases between them. The CDR3 sequence is CASSLGVSLNGYTF. The CDR3 DNA follows: TGTGCCAGCAGCTTAGGCGTCAGTCTTAATGGCTACACCTTC.

This clonotype has at least ten counts. The V call is TRBV4-1, the J call TRBJ1-5; D may be TRBD1 (6 bases). Trimming shortened V by 1 base and J by 6 bases, and 22 bases separated the two germline ends. CDR1 is MGHRA, CDR2 YSYEKL, per germline. The CDR3 is 18 amino acids. The CDR3 reads CASSQVGSGAGRGQPQHF. The CDR3 DNA reads TGCGCCAGCAGCCAAGTTGGGTCGGGGGCAGGGCGCGGTCAGCCCCAGCATTTT.

This clonotype was seen many times. In DNA, the CDR3 is TGTGCCAGCAGTCTTGGGACACCCGTTGAAAAACTGTTTTTT. Translated: CASSLGTPVEKLFF. The rearrangement joins TRBV7-9 to TRBJ1-4; TRBD1 might be the D (6 bases). CDR1 and CDR2 (germline): SEHNR, FQNEAQ (reference sequence). This CDR3 comprises 14 residues. Trimming removed 6 bases from V and 7 bases from J, with 15 bases in between.

A word on this clonotype: This may arise from a read error, as a much more abundant clone is one base away. The CDR3 DNA follows: TGTGCCATCAGTTCCGGCATAGAAGAAAAACTGTTTTTT. Encoded protein: CAISSGIEEKLFF. The chain joins TRBV10-3 to TRBJ1-4; D gene unclear. V was trimmed by 5 bases and J by 8 bases, leaving 12 bases between them. The CDR3 has 13 residues. The V gene's germline CDR1 is ENHRY and CDR2 SYGVKD.

This clonotype was detected many times. V and J are TRBV7-8 and TRBJ2-1, with TRBD2 matching over 11 bases. Germline-derived CDR1 and CDR2 are SGHVS and FQNEAQ. The CDR3 sequence is 17 residues long. V lost 3 bases to trimming and J lost 7 bases; unmatched junction nucleotides: 11. CDR3 DNA: TGTGCCAGCAGCTTTCGTAGCGGGAGGGCCTCTGGTAATGAGCAGTTCTTC. This encodes CASSFRSGRASGNEQFF.

This clonotype was counted at least ten times. V usage is TRBV19 and J usage is TRBJ2-7; TRBD1 matches at 9 bases. Germline CDR1 LNHDA, CDR2 SQIVND (reference sequence). The CDR3 is 14 amino acids. The V segment lost 3 bases and the J segment 2 bases; nucleotides outside the gene matches: 2. CDR3 loop: CASSMGTGPYEQYF. As DNA, the CDR3 is TGTGCCAGTAGTATGGGGACAGGGCCCTACGAGCAGTACTTC.

The V gene is TRBV5-1, the J gene TRBJ2-7; 7 bases agree with TRBD1. The CDR3 consists of 15 residues. J lost 2 bases, V lost 5 bases, and 10 bases had no gene match. Germline-derived CDR1 and CDR2 are SGHRS and YFSETQ. For the CDR3, the DNA is TGCGCCAGCAGTTTGACCGGAGGACAGGCCTACGAGCAGTACTTC. Translation: CASSLTGGQAYEQYF.

There are a few counts of this clonotype. This may be a read error: a much more frequent sequence differs by one nucleotide. The genes are TRBV7-8 and TRBJ2-7; 8 bases match TRBD1. CDR3 length: 17 amino acids. The germline gives CDR1 SGHVS, CDR2 FQNEAQ. The CDR3 nucleotides read TGTGCCAGCAGCCCCAGGACAGGGCCTTTGAACTCCTACGAGGAGTACTTC. As protein: CASSPRTGPLNSYEEYF.

The chain recombines TRBV7-3 with TRBJ2-5, with 8 bases aligning to TRBD2. The CDR3 is made up of 14 amino acids. V was clipped by 5 bases and J by 8 bases; unmatched bases: 10. Looked up from germline, CDR1 is SGHTA and CDR2 is FQGTGA. CDR3 residues: CASSPGGGRITQYF. Here the CDR3 DNA reads TGTGCCAGCAGCCCCGGGGGGGGCAGGATCACCCAGTACTTC.

In its sample, this clonotype was seen many times. The chain couples TRBV12-3 or TRBV12-4 to TRBJ2-7; D call uncertain. The ends were cut back, 3 bases at V and 0 bases at J, with 12 bases in the middle. The CDR3 runs to 15 residues. CDR3 sequence reads: CASSLNEATSYEQYF. CDR3 DNA: TGTGCCAGCAGTTTGAACGAAGCCACCTCCTACGAGCAGTACTTC.

This clonotype was recorded many times. This sequence joins TRBV5-1 and TRBJ1-5; D not resolved. The CDR3 sequence is 13 residues long. V shed 2 bases and J shed 6 bases, with 9 bases lying between them. Germline V gene sequence: CDR1 SGHRS, CDR2 YFSETQ. CDR3 in DNA: TGCGCCAGCAGCTTTGATGGACCTCAGCCCCAGCATTTT. Protein product: CASSFDGPQPQHF.

This rearrangement joins TRBV15 to TRBJ1-4; unclear D gene. The CDR3 is 13 amino acids. V was clipped by 3 bases and J by 8 bases, with 10 bases between them. The germline V gene has CDR1 LNHNV and CDR2 YYDKDF (reference sequence). The CDR3 bases are TGTGCCACCAGCAGTCCCCCGACAGAAAAACTGTTTTTT. Protein sequence: CATSSPPTEKLFF.

Comments on this clonotype: A junction boundary mismatches the germline segment, possibly from a read error. V gene TRBV10-3 combines with J gene TRBJ2-5; D may be TRBD2 (6 bases). Germline CDR1 reads ENHRY; CDR2 reads SYGVKD. This CDR3 has 14 residues. The chain's CDR3 is CASSYSGVLVAQYF. The CDR3 nucleotides read TGTGCCAGCAGTTACTCGGGGGTCCTAGTGGCCCAGTACTTC.

Note on this clonotype: The CDR3 carries no conserved terminal phenylalanine or tryptophan, so it likely arises from a read error. The V gene is TRBV2, the J gene TRBJ2-2; 14 bases align to TRBD2. The junction had 8 bases not matched to a gene; V was cut back by 6 bases and J by 5 bases. The CDR3 is 17 amino acids. Germline V CDR1 and CDR2: SNHLY, FYNNEI. The CDR3 DNA reads as TGTGCCAGCAGCTGGGGGACTAGCGGGAGTCGGACCGGGGAGCTGTTTCTT. The encoded protein is CASSWGTSGSRTGELFL.

For this clonotype: This may be a read error: a much more frequent sequence differs by one nucleotide. The rearrangement joins TRBV27 to TRBJ1-2; D gene ambiguous. The CDR3 has 13 residues. In germline, CDR1 is MNHEY, CDR2 SMNVEV (reference sequence). For the CDR3, the DNA is TGTGCCAGCAGTCCCAATCGGAACTATGACTACACCTTC. This sequence encodes CASSPNRNYDYTF.

This clonotype was observed at least ten times. The V call is TRBV29-1, the J call TRBJ1-4; 10 nucleotides match TRBD1. The ends lost 8 bases at V and 5 bases at J; junction bases unmatched: 17. CDR1 is SQVTM and CDR2 is ANQGSEA in the germline V gene. The CDR3 runs 17 residues. The CDR3 coding sequence is TGCAGCTTCTGGACAGGGGGAAGACCGGAGATAAATGAAAAACTGTTTTTT. Translated: CSFWTGGRPEINEKLFF.

The sample holds a few counts of this clonotype. V and J are TRBV7-9 and TRBJ2-4; D may be TRBD2 (5 bases). V was trimmed by 5 bases and J by 9 bases, leaving 14 bases between them. The CDR3 consists of 13 residues. The germline CDR1 and CDR2 sequences are SEHNR and FQNEAQ (reference sequence). The CDR3 loop is CASSPSLAGIQYF. The CDR3 nucleotides read TGTGCCAGCAGCCCGAGTCTAGCTGGCATTCAGTACTTC.

The chain has TRBV5-1 and TRBJ1-6, with D maybe TRBD1 (5 bases). The CDR3 loop spans 13 amino acids. The germline V gene has CDR1 SGHRS and CDR2 YFSETQ. Trimming pared 0 bases from V and 10 bases from J, leaving 8 bases between. The CDR3 sequence: CASSLGRGSPLHF. The CDR3, as DNA: TGCGCCAGCAGCTTGGGGCGGGGCTCACCCCTCCACTTT.

At least ten counts were recorded for this clonotype. J is TRBJ1-2 and V is TRBV25-1; no definite D call. The CDR3 has 13 amino acids. Per germline, CDR1 MGHDK and CDR2 SYGVNS. With 7 bases removed from V and 5 bases from J, the gap between germline ends came to 14 bases. The CDR3 loop is CASTTTGVYGYTF. The CDR3 DNA is TGTGCCAGCACCACGACGGGAGTTTATGGCTACACCTTC.

This clonotype was seen repeatedly, ten times or more. The chain is built from TRBV12-3 or TRBV12-4 and TRBJ2-7; D is ambiguous. This CDR3 has 13 residues. Trimming shortened V by 1 base and J by 3 bases, and 7 bases separated the two germline ends. The CDR3 DNA sequence: TGTGCCAGCAGTTTAGGCATAGGCTACGAGCAGTACTTC. This encodes CASSLGIGYEQYF.

The rearrangement joins TRBV18 to TRBJ2-7; the D is unclear. The CDR3 has 12 amino acids. V lost 4 bases and J lost 7, with 11 bases in between. Germline lookup yields CDR1 KGHSH and CDR2 LQKENI. The CDR3: CASSLLFGEQYF. The CDR3 nucleotides read TGTGCCAGCTCACTCCTATTTGGGGAGCAGTACTTC.

Points on this clonotype: No conserved phenylalanine or tryptophan ends this CDR3, so it is likely a read error. The DNA is left out, because the CDR3 cannot be placed on it with certainty; the CDR3 is given as TCRdb lists it. This chain connects TRBV11-2 to TRBJ2-2; TRBD2 is the table's D call, not checked against the DNA. From its first to its last residue, the CDR3 has 12 amino acids. The germline gives CDR1 SGHAT, CDR2 FQNNGV. CDR3 protein: CASSRAGGLVGI.

There are many counts of this clonotype. This chain joins TRBV20-1 and TRBJ1-6; 7 bases line up with TRBD1. CDR3 length: 14 amino acids. J gave up 2 bases and V 7 bases, and 5 bases lay outside the gene matches. Germline CDR1 reads DFQATT; CDR2 reads SNEGSKA (reference sequence). The CDR3 here is CSVTDRAYNSPLHF. CDR3 bases: TGCAGTGTAACCGACAGGGCCTATAATTCACCCCTCCACTTT.

This clonotype was recorded at least ten times. The chain couples TRBV29-1 to TRBJ2-7; 16 positions agree with TRBD2. CDR1 and CDR2 (germline): SQVTM, ANQGSEA. V shed 6 bases and J 5 bases; nucleotides not matched to a gene: 1. CDR3 length: 13 residues. The DNA for the CDR3 is TGCAGCGTGGGGACTAGCGGGAGGGACGAGCAGTACTTC. Translation: CSVGTSGRDEQYF.

J is TRBJ1-5 and V is TRBV30; D gene ambiguous. This CDR3 has 14 residues. Germline V gene lookup returns CDR1 GTSNPN and CDR2 SVGIG (reference sequence). Trimming took 0 bases from V and 5 from J, leaving 11 bases between them. DNA of the CDR3: TGTGCCTGGAGTGTAGGAGCTCCCGATCAGCCCCAGCATTTT. Translation: CAWSVGAPDQPQHF.

This clonotype was recorded many times. The chain combines TRBV7-9 with TRBJ1-1; 7 nucleotides match TRBD1. The CDR3 totals 15 residues. Germline V gives CDR1 SEHNR, CDR2 FQNEAQ (reference sequence). Trimming at V came to 2 bases and at J to 5 bases, leaving 8 bases not matched to a gene. DNA for the CDR3: TGTGCCAGCAGCTTACGTCAGGGGGAAAGTACTGAAGCTTTCTTT. Its protein product is CASSLRQGESTEAFF. Supplemented by reference TRBV7-9 and TRBJ1-1, the full variable domain reads DTGVSQNPRHKITKRGQNVTFRCDPISEHNRLYWYRQTLGQGPEFLTYFQNEAQLEKSRLLSDRFSAERPKGSFSTLEIQRTEQGDSAMYLCASSLRQGESTEAFFGQGTRLTVV.